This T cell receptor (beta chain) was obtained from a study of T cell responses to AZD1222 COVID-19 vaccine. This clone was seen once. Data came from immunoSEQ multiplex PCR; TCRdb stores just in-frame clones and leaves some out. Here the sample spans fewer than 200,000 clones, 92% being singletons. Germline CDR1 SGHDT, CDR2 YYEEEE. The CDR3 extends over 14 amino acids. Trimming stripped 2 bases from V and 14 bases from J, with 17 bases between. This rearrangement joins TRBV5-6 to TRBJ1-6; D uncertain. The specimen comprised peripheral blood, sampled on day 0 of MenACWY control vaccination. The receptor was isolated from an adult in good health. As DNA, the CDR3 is TGTGCCAGCAGCTTTACCCAACGTGGGGAGACCCTCCACTTT. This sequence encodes CASSFTQRGETLHF.